The source of this T cell receptor (beta chain) is a study of blood T cells in healthy people across ages. This clonotype was detected many times. Its antigen remains unknown. A J-beta primer mix and a sample-barcoded 5' primer were used in a second PCR of roughly 7 to 12 cycles. TCRdb redid the calling of the 5' RACE reads with MiXCR, one entry per CDR3 protein. The sample carries about 930,000 distinct CDR3 sequences, almost 30% recorded once. General study results and limits: With age, beta diversity per million T cells declined roughly linearly, significantly by approximately 40.

The CDR3 extends over 18 amino acids. V lost 4 bases to trimming and J lost 5 bases; unmatched junction nucleotides: 18. Germline V CDR1 and CDR2: SGHVS, FNYEAQ. This sample also appeared in a second study, on T cells of mothers and their children. Per that study: Regardless of relatedness, pairs show thymic selection shaping TCR recombination output in a similar manner.

Sequenced sample: blood. The TCR comes from a woman aged 40-49 years in good health. The chain recombines TRBV7-6 with TRBJ2-3; the match to TRBD1 covers 7 bases. The CDR3 nucleotides are TGTGCCAGCAGCTCGGACCTAGAGACAGGGTACCAGGGAGATACGCAGTATTTT. Its translation is CASSSDLETGYQGDTQYF.